The clone carrying this T cell receptor (beta chain) was picked up many times. These data are taken from a study of cytomegalovirus exposure and HLA in healthy donors. PCR involved 60 Vbeta and 13 Jbeta primers. Sequencing used immunoSEQ multiplex PCR; TCRdb keeps in-frame clones, though not all of them. The sample carries more than 110,000 clones, approximately 70% recorded once. Specimen: PBMCs. This TCR was sampled from a woman in her thirties or forties in good health and CMV-seronegative.

This CDR3 reads CASSESLAGGALVGDTQYF. In nucleotides, the CDR3 is TGTGCCAGCAGTGAATCTTTAGCGGGGGGGGCTTTAGTTGGAGATACGCAGTATTTT. This chain uses TRBV2 with TRBJ2-3, with 11 bases matching TRBD2. The CDR3 runs 19 residues. The J segment lost 5 bases and the V segment lost 2 bases, leaving 15 bases of the junction unmatched. Germline V gene sequence: CDR1 SNHLY, CDR2 FYNNEI. Full variable domain (missing parts from reference TRBV2 and TRBJ2-3): EPEVTQTPSHQVTQMGQEVILRCVPISNHLYFYWYRQILGQKVEFLVSFYNNEISEKSEIFDDQFSVERPDGSNFTLKIRSTKLEDSAMYFCASSESLAGGALVGDTQYFGPGTRLTVL.